The T cell receptor beta chain under discussion was sequenced for a study of blood T cell repertoires in COVID-19. Source study methods: The authors estimated nucleated cell counts from reference gene primer amplification. Clones were sequenced by immunoSEQ multiplex PCR, and TCRdb holds only the in-frame ones, with some missing. From that table come the V and J calls and clone size; the DNA was used to work out D and trimming. The sample records fewer than 350,000 clones, roughly 85% being singletons. Cohort placement rested on clinical history that participants reported themselves. Shortly before study entry, within 2 weeks, exposed participants had met a COVID-19 case. CDR1 is SGHNT and CDR2 is YYREEE in the germline V gene (reference sequence). The CDR3 extends over 14 amino acids. Trimming removed 3 bases at V and 0 bases at J, with 7 bases between.

The receptor was derived from a woman aged 25 to 39 who had been exposed to COVID-19. The gene calls are TRBV5-4 and TRBJ1-5; D is possibly TRBD1 (5 bases). The material sequenced was PBMCs or T cells enriched from blood (not recorded which). Here the CDR3 reads CASSSQGSNQPQHF. The DNA of the CDR3 is TGTGCCAGCAGCTCCCAGGGTAGCAATCAGCCCCAGCATTTT. Variable domain in full (rest from reference TRBV5-4 and TRBJ1-5): ETGVTQSPTHLIKTRGQQVTLRCSSQSGHNTVSWYQQALGQGPQFIFQYYREEENGRGNFPPRFSGLQFPNYSSELNVNALELDDSALYLCASSSQGSNQPQHFGDGTRLSIL.